The 14 T cell receptor beta chains reported below all come from one sample, sequenced in a study of post-analysis software for immune sequencing data. cDNA libraries of TCR beta carried unique molecular identifiers. TCRdb recomputed calls from the PCR reads with MiXCR, one row per CDR3 protein. This sample carries 150,000 to 200,000 distinct CDR3 sequences, around 30% of them seen once, and the ten largest clones take approximately 1.4%. Study-wide results and limits: In patients, 4 to 6 TRBV segments were more frequent than in controls, with TRBV5-6, TRBV5-1 and TRBV20-1 among them.

No antigen is known for these receptors. The sample comprised blood. The receptors here all came from a girl aged 10 to 17 with multiple sclerosis.

In nucleotides, the CDR3 is TGTGCCAGCAGTGAACGAAAGGGGGGCCGAGGGACTGAAGCTTTCTTT. It is translated as CASSERKGGRGTEAFF. The chain is built from TRBV7-9 and TRBJ1-1, with D perhaps matching TRBD1 (6 bases). The germline CDR1 and CDR2 sequences are SEHNR and FQNEAQ (reference sequence). There are 16 residues in the CDR3. Deletions cut 6 bases from V and 5 bases from J, with 22 bases between.

Notes on this clonotype: A junction end diverges from the germline sequence, so it may reflect a read error. This sequence joins TRBV27 and TRBJ2-1; possible D gene TRBD1, 5 bases. The CDR3 is 13 amino acids. Germline V CDR1 and CDR2: MNHEY, SMNVEV (reference sequence). The chain's CDR3 is CTSSFGQYNEQFF. The CDR3 bases are TGTACCAGCAGTTTCGGACAATACAATGAGCAGTTCTTC.

About this clonotype itself: A much larger clone is a single base away; this may be a read error. V usage is TRBV6-2 or TRBV6-3 and J usage is TRBJ2-5, with D perhaps matching TRBD1 (5 bases). The better agreement between TRBJ2-7 and the DNA end casts doubt on the J call. Per germline, CDR1 MNHEY and CDR2 SVGEGT. The CDR3 is made up of 13 amino acids. CDR3 nucleotide sequence: TGTGCCAGCAGTTATTTCCAGGGCTACGAGCAGTACTTC. Protein: CASSYFQGYEQYF.

The chain links TRBV20-1 to TRBJ1-1; D is uncertain. The V end lost 2 bases, the J end lost 4 bases, and 17 bases lay between the germline ends. CDR3 length: 15 amino acids. Germline V CDR1 and CDR2: DFQATT, SNEGSKA (reference sequence). The CDR3 sequence: CSARPDSNIGTEAFF. CDR3 nucleotide sequence: TGCAGTGCTAGACCAGACTCCAATATTGGCACTGAAGCTTTCTTT.

This clonotype appeared many times. V and J are TRBV5-1 and TRBJ1-2; no reliable D call. CDR1 is SGHRS, CDR2 YFSETQ, per germline. The V and J ends lost 0 bases and 2 bases respectively, with 11 bases between them. The CDR3 is 15 residues long. The CDR3 region is CASSLAPFSNYGYTF. Written as DNA, the CDR3 is TGCGCCAGCAGCTTGGCCCCGTTCTCCAACTATGGCTACACCTTC.

As concerns this clonotype: This may be a read error, as it is one base from a much larger clone. The gene calls are TRBV20-1 and TRBJ2-1, with TRBD2 as a possible D gene (7 bases). This CDR3 contains 15 residues. Germline CDR1 reads DFQATT; CDR2 reads SNEGSKA (reference sequence). With 8 bases removed from V and 8 bases from J, the gap between germline ends came to 25 bases. Here the CDR3 DNA reads TGCAGTACGACGCAGGAAGGGAGGGGGGGACATGAGCAGTTCTTC. Translation: CSTTQEGRGGHEQFF.

V and J are TRBV24-1 and TRBJ2-1; 10 bases map to TRBD2. J gave up 2 bases and V 1 base, and 7 bases lay outside the gene matches. Germline V lookup: CDR1 KGHDR, CDR2 SFDVKD. The CDR3 contains 18 residues. The DNA for the CDR3 is TGTGCCACCAGTGATTTTCGTCTAGCGGGAGAGCCCTACAATGAGCAGTTCTTC. Its protein is CATSDFRLAGEPYNEQFF.

This chain connects TRBV12-3 or TRBV12-4 to TRBJ1-2; D is unresolved. V was shortened by 4 bases and J by 6 bases, with 15 bases between the two germline ends. The CDR3 contains 14 residues. The CDR3 here is CASSYGEYGNGYTF. CDR3 DNA: TGTGCCAGCAGTTATGGGGAATACGGAAATGGCTACACCTTC.

This clonotype was observed a few times. The V gene is TRBV3-1, the J gene TRBJ1-2; D remains unclear. With 0 bases removed from V and 7 bases from J, the gap between germline ends came to 15 bases. Germline CDR1 is LGHDT and CDR2 is YNNKEL (reference sequence). This CDR3 spans 15 amino acids. CDR3 coding DNA: TGTGCCAGCAGCCAAGAAGCTATAACGGGGTTTGGCTACACCTTC. Its protein product is CASSQEAITGFGYTF.

Comments on this clonotype: Given a much more abundant clone one base away, this may be a read error. The V and J genes are TRBV7-2 and TRBJ2-5; a weak D match, TRBD1 (5 bases). The CDR3 contains 15 residues. Germline V CDR1 and CDR2: SGHTA, FQGNSA. V was trimmed by 2 bases and J by 11 bases, leaving 21 bases between them. CDR3 region: CASSLRGSRYNEQYF. The CDR3, as DNA: TGTGCCAGCAGCTTAAGGGGATCAAGGTACAATGAGCAGTACTTC.

This clonotype has more than one count but fewer than ten. The J gene is TRBJ1-1, the V gene TRBV28; D gene ambiguous. The ends were cut back, 4 bases at V and 0 bases at J, with 9 bases in the middle. The CDR3 has 14 residues. The germline V gene encodes CDR1 MDHEN and CDR2 SYDVKM. Here the CDR3 reads CASSSPQMNTEAFF. Here the CDR3 DNA reads TGTGCCAGCAGTTCCCCACAGATGAACACTGAAGCTTTCTTT. The full variable domain, rest sourced from reference TRBV28 and TRBJ1-1, is DVKVTQSSRYLVKRTGEKVFLECVQDMDHENMFWYRQDPGLGLRLIYFSYDVKMKEKGDIPEGYSVSREKKERFSLILESASTNQTSMYLCASSSPQMNTEAFFGQGTRLTVV.

This chain connects TRBV4-1 to TRBJ1-4; the D gene is possibly TRBD1 (6 bases). The CDR3 runs 15 residues. Germline CDR1 MGHRA, CDR2 YSYEKL. Trimming stripped 2 bases from V and 8 bases from J, with 15 bases between. The chain's CDR3 is CASSQLPGAGEKLFF. In nucleotides, the CDR3 is TGCGCCAGCAGCCAACTTCCGGGGGCAGGCGAAAAACTGTTTTTT.

As regards this clonotype: A single base separates this from a much larger clone, so it may be a read error. The V call is TRBV14, the J call TRBJ2-5; D is undetermined. The CDR3 has 12 amino acids. Germline assignment: CDR1 SGHDN and CDR2 FVKESK. Here the CDR3 DNA reads TGTGTCAGCAGCCAAGGTTCAGAGACCCAGTACTTC. Amino acid sequence: CVSSQGSETQYF. The whole variable domain, remainder taken from reference TRBV14 and TRBJ2-5, is EAGVTQFPSHSVIEKGQTVTLRCDPISGHDNLYWYRRVMGKEIKFLLHFVKESKQDESGMPNNRFLAERTGGTYSTLKVQPAELEDSGVYFCVSSQGSETQYFGPGTRLLVL.

This clonotype was observed a handful of times. This rearrangement joins TRBV29-1 to TRBJ2-7; the match to TRBD2 covers 9 bases. The CDR3 has 15 residues. V lost 0 bases and J lost 3; bases outside the gene matches: 6. In germline, CDR1 is SQVTM, CDR2 ANQGSEA. Written as DNA, the CDR3 is TGCAGCGTTGAAGATCCGCTAGCGGGAAACTACGAGCAGTACTTC. This codes for CSVEDPLAGNYEQYF.